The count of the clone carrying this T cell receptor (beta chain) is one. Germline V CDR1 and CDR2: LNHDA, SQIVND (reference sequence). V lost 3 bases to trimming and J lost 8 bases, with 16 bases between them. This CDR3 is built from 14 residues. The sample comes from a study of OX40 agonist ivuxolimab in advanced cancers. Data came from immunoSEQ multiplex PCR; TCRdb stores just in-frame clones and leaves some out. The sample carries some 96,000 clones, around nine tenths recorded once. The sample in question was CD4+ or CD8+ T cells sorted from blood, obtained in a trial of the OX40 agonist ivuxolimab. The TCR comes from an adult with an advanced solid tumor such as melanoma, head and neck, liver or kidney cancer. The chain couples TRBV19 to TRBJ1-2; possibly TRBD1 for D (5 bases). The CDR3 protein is CASSIFGIGDGYTF. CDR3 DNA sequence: TGTGCCAGTAGTATCTTCGGGATCGGGGACGGCTACACCTTC.